Sequencing of this T cell receptor (beta chain) was carried out in a study of T cells in tuberculosis. The time point here: new active TB diagnosis, blood taken before or within 7 days of starting treatment. Here immunoSEQ multiplex PCR was the method, and the copy in TCRdb shows in-frame clones only, minus some. The profile covers under 35,000 clones, with about 92% appearing a single time and about 7.7% taken by the ten largest. The CDR3 covers 15 residues. Germline values: CDR1 GTSNPN, CDR2 SVGIG (reference sequence). V dropped 6 bases and J dropped 3; count of bases not matched to a gene: 7. The chain uses TRBV30 and TRBJ1-3; 11 bases agree with TRBD1. The source was PBMCs, collected at tuberculosis diagnosis. The TCR originated in an adult with tuberculosis. Some clones in this sample may be carry-over from other donors' samples. The CDR3 region is CACTPGQGVGNTIYF. In DNA form, the CDR3 reads TGTGCCTGTACTCCGGGACAGGGGGTTGGAAACACCATATATTTT.